This TCR beta chain was sequenced during a study of blood T cells in healthy people across ages. It was with a sample-barcoded 5' primer and a J-beta primer mix that a second PCR of about 6 to 12 cycles was run. TCRdb re-derived calls from the 5' RACE reads in MiXCR, one entry per CDR3 protein. In the table there are some 690,000 distinct CDR3 sequences, 20% to 25% of which are singletons. Unmatched junction bases numbered 1, after V lost 3 bases and J lost 3 bases. In germline, CDR1 is KGHSH, CDR2 LQKENI. This CDR3 is 14 amino acids long. Sequenced sample: blood. This clonotype was obtained from an older man in good health. V usage is TRBV18 and J usage is TRBJ2-1; TRBD1 matches 8 bases. The CDR3 sequence: CASSPDRDYNEQFF. CDR3 nucleotides: TGTGCCAGCTCACCGGACAGGGACTACAATGAGCAGTTCTTC. Using reference TRBV18 and TRBJ2-1 for the parts outside the CDR3, the full variable domain is NAGVMQNPRHLVRRRGQEARLRCSPMKGHSHVYWYRQLPEEGLKFMVYLQKENIIDESGMPKERFSAEFPKEGPSILRIQQVVRGDSAAYFCASSPDRDYNEQFFGPGTRLTVL.